The 8 T cell receptor beta chains presented below share a single source sample, sequenced in a study of blood T cell repertoires in COVID-19. Data came from immunoSEQ multiplex PCR; TCRdb stores just in-frame clones and leaves some out. Of 250,000 to 300,000 clones listed, over 85% are singletons. Material for sequencing was peripheral blood. The source is a woman aged 25 to 45 with COVID-19, enrolled during active disease.

The V call is TRBV27, the J call TRBJ2-5, with D tentatively TRBD2 (5 bases). The germline V gene encodes CDR1 MNHEY and CDR2 SMNVEV (reference sequence). The CDR3 loop spans 13 amino acids. The V gene lost 6 bases and the J gene lost 1 base, with 9 bases spanning the gap. CDR3 amino acids: CASRVGSQETQYF. The CDR3 DNA reads TGTGCCAGCAGGGTAGGGAGCCAAGAGACCCAGTACTTC.

The rearrangement links TRBV10-3 to TRBJ1-1; no clear D. The V gene lost 0 bases and the J gene lost 4 bases, with 9 bases spanning the gap. CDR1 and CDR2 (germline): ENHRY, SYGVKD. This CDR3 has 14 residues. The CDR3 DNA reads as TGTGCCATCAGTGAGTCGGCAGGCGTCACTGAAGCTTTCTTT. It is translated as CAISESAGVTEAFF.

This clone has more than one count but fewer than ten. The chain is built from TRBV19 and TRBJ1-2, with D perhaps matching TRBD1 (5 bases). The CDR3 loop spans 14 amino acids. CDR1 is LNHDA and CDR2 is SQIVND in the germline V gene (reference sequence). V gave up 5 bases and J gave up 7 bases, with 17 bases separating them. This chain's CDR3 is CASSYLGGSGGYTF. CDR3 coding DNA: TGTGCCAGTAGTTACCTCGGGGGTAGTGGTGGCTACACCTTC.

V gene TRBV7-9 combines with J gene TRBJ1-1; D is possibly TRBD1 (5 bases). The germline CDR1 and CDR2 sequences are SEHNR and FQNEAQ (reference sequence). This CDR3 is built from 15 residues. The ends were cut back, 5 bases at V and 0 bases at J, with 13 bases in the middle. The CDR3 loop reads CASSETEFMNTEAFF. CDR3 nucleotide sequence: TGTGCCAGCAGCGAGACAGAATTTATGAACACTGAAGCTTTCTTT.

The chain recombines TRBV21-1 with TRBJ1-2. TRBV21-1 is labeled a pseudogene. The CDR3 runs 16 residues. This CDR3 is CASSNSLGRERYGYTF. DNA of the CDR3: TGTGCCAGCAGCAATTCCCTCGGGAGGGAGAGGTATGGCTACACCTTC.

The rearrangement links TRBV11-3 to TRBJ2-3, with TRBD2 matching over 7 bases. This CDR3 contains 15 residues. J lost 0 bases, V lost 5 bases, and 5 bases had no gene match. Germline V gene data show CDR1 as SGHNT and CDR2 as YENEEA. CDR3 protein: CASSLSGVSTDTQYF. CDR3 DNA sequence: TGTGCCAGCAGCCTGAGCGGGGTCAGCACAGATACGCAGTATTTT.

The chain has TRBV5-1 and TRBJ2-7, with 8 bases identical to TRBD1. Germline V lookup: CDR1 SGHRS, CDR2 YFSETQ. CDR3 length: 14 residues. The J segment lost 2 bases and the V segment lost 4 bases, leaving 5 bases of the junction unmatched. CDR3 amino acids: CASSPRTGTYEQYF. CDR3 sequence (DNA): TGCGCCAGCAGCCCCCGGACAGGGACCTACGAGCAGTACTTC.

CDR3 region: CASSWGMNTGELFF. DNA for the CDR3: TGTGCCAGCAGCTGGGGCATGAACACCGGGGAGCTGTTTTTT. The rearrangement joins TRBV7-8 to TRBJ2-2, with D possibly TRBD1 on 5 matching bases. This CDR3 spans 14 amino acids. CDR1 and CDR2 (germline): SGHVS, FQNEAQ. Trimming shortened V by 4 bases and J by 1 base, and 7 bases separated the two germline ends.